Listed below are T cell receptor beta chains from one sample, sequenced in a study of blood T cell repertoires in COVID-19. Here immunoSEQ multiplex PCR was the method, and the copy in TCRdb shows in-frame clones only, minus some. In the table there are some 230,000 clones, around 91% of which are singletons. The sample comprised PBMCs or T cells enriched from blood (not recorded which). The receptors originated from a woman aged 18-29 years in a cohort exposed to, infected with or recovered from COVID-19 (not recorded which). Each CDR3 is given with its conserved first and last residue. Fields, in order: J gene, V gene, clone size, D gene, CDR3 DNA, CDR3 protein. D genes are given only for firm matches. Clone size is not always given. Where it is, it says once, few, many or a class for expanded clones.

j_call: TRBJ1-1; v_call: TRBV30; clone_size: NA; d_call: TRBD1; cdr3_nt: TGTGCCTGGAGTGTCACAGGGGGCGGCACTGAAGCTTTCTTT; cdr3_aa: CAWSVTGGGTEAFF
j_call: TRBJ1-1; v_call: TRBV27; clone_size: NA; d_call: NA; cdr3_nt: TGTGCCAGCAGTTCGAGGGAGGTCGACACTGAAGCTTTCTTT; cdr3_aa: CASSSREVDTEAFF
j_call: TRBJ2-5; v_call: TRBV5-1; clone_size: NA; d_call: TRBD1; cdr3_nt: TGCGCCAGCAGCTTGGCCGGGACAGGGGGAGAAGAGACCCAGTACTTC; cdr3_aa: CASSLAGTGGEETQYF
j_call: TRBJ2-2; v_call: TRBV9; clone_size: NA; d_call: NA; cdr3_nt: TGTGCCAGCAGCTATACTGGGGGCCGGGAGCTGTTTTTT; cdr3_aa: CASSYTGGRELFF
j_call: TRBJ2-6; v_call: TRBV28; clone_size: NA; d_call: NA; cdr3_nt: TGTGCCAGCGAGGGAGCCGCTGGGGCCAACGTCCTGACTTTC; cdr3_aa: CASEGAAGANVLTF
j_call: TRBJ2-5; v_call: TRBV5-1; clone_size: NA; d_call: NA; cdr3_nt: TGCGCCAGCAGACGCGGGACAGCCTCACAAGAGACCCAGTACTTC; cdr3_aa: CASRRGTASQETQYF
j_call: TRBJ2-1; v_call: TRBV27; clone_size: NA; d_call: NA; cdr3_nt: TGTGCCAGCAGTTTGAACCGGGTATACAATGAGCAGTTCTTC; cdr3_aa: CASSLNRVYNEQFF
j_call: TRBJ1-2; v_call: TRBV7-9; clone_size: NA; d_call: TRBD1; cdr3_nt: TGTGCCAGCAGCGATATCGGACAGGGTATCAACTATGGCTACACCTTC; cdr3_aa: CASSDIGQGINYGYTF
j_call: TRBJ1-2; v_call: TRBV14; clone_size: NA; d_call: NA; cdr3_nt: TGTGCCAGCAGCCGGGGCGTGGGGGGCTATGGCTACACCTTC; cdr3_aa: CASSRGVGGYGYTF
j_call: TRBJ2-7; v_call: TRBV5-6; clone_size: NA; d_call: NA; cdr3_nt: TGTGCCAGCAGCTTGTTCCCTAGCGCTCAGGGAGGCGAGCAGTACTTC; cdr3_aa: CASSLFPSAQGGEQYF
j_call: TRBJ2-1; v_call: TRBV6-5; clone_size: once; d_call: NA; cdr3_nt: TGTGCCAGCAGCCGTGCGACAGCCTACAATGAGCAGTTCTTC; cdr3_aa: CASSRATAYNEQFF
j_call: TRBJ2-5; v_call: TRBV27; clone_size: NA; d_call: NA; cdr3_nt: TGTGCCAGCAGTTTAGTGTCAGGTCAAGAGACCCAGTACTTC; cdr3_aa: CASSLVSGQETQYF
j_call: TRBJ1-1; v_call: TRBV5-6; clone_size: once; d_call: NA; cdr3_nt: TGTGCCAGCAGCTTGTTCCGGAACACTGAAGCTTTCTTT; cdr3_aa: CASSLFRNTEAFF
j_call: TRBJ1-1; v_call: TRBV11-1; clone_size: NA; d_call: TRBD1; cdr3_nt: TGTGCCAGCAGCTTAGATACGACAGGGGGCGGATCGGCTTTCTTT; cdr3_aa: CASSLDTTGGGSAFF
j_call: TRBJ2-1; v_call: TRBV28; clone_size: NA; d_call: NA; cdr3_nt: TGTGCCAGCACGAACCTTGAACTCTACAATGAGCAGTTCTTC; cdr3_aa: CASTNLELYNEQFF
j_call: TRBJ2-5; v_call: TRBV7-9; clone_size: NA; d_call: NA; cdr3_nt: TGTGCCAGCAGCTTAGTTATGGGAGACCAAGAGACCCAGTACTTC; cdr3_aa: CASSLVMGDQETQYF
j_call: TRBJ1-2; v_call: TRBV30; clone_size: NA; d_call: TRBD1; cdr3_nt: TGTGCCTGGAGTAAGAGACAGGGGAACTATGGCTACACCTTC; cdr3_aa: CAWSKRQGNYGYTF
j_call: TRBJ1-2; v_call: TRBV28; clone_size: once; d_call: TRBD1; cdr3_nt: TGTGCCAGCAGCTCCGCAGGACAGGGGGGTCTTTATGGCTACACCTTC; cdr3_aa: CASSSAGQGGLYGYTF
j_call: TRBJ1-1; v_call: TRBV18; clone_size: NA; d_call: NA; cdr3_nt: TGTGCCAGCTCACCAACAGGAGTGGCTGAAGCTTTCTTT; cdr3_aa: CASSPTGVAEAFF
j_call: TRBJ1-4; v_call: TRBV15; clone_size: NA; d_call: NA; cdr3_nt: TGTGCCACCAGCGGCGGTCAGAATGAAAAACTGTTTTTT; cdr3_aa: CATSGGQNEKLFF
j_call: TRBJ1-1; v_call: TRBV5-1; clone_size: NA; d_call: NA; cdr3_nt: TGCGCCAGCAGCCTTACACGGAGCGGCACTGAAGCTTTCTTT; cdr3_aa: CASSLTRSGTEAFF
j_call: TRBJ1-1; v_call: TRBV2; clone_size: NA; d_call: NA; cdr3_nt: TGTGCCAGCAGCAACGGGATGAACACTGAAGCTTTCTTT; cdr3_aa: CASSNGMNTEAFF
j_call: TRBJ2-1; v_call: TRBV5-1; clone_size: NA; d_call: NA; cdr3_nt: TGCGCCAGCAGCTTGGACCCGGGACTGACCTACAATGAGCAGTTCTTC; cdr3_aa: CASSLDPGLTYNEQFF
j_call: TRBJ2-1; v_call: TRBV11-1; clone_size: NA; d_call: TRBD1; cdr3_nt: TGTGCCAGCAGCTCTTGGGACAGGAAGCCCAATGAGCAGTTCTTC; cdr3_aa: CASSSWDRKPNEQFF
j_call: TRBJ2-7; v_call: TRBV7-9; clone_size: NA; d_call: NA; cdr3_nt: TGTGCCAGCAGCCCTTCTTCCTACGAGCAGTACTTC; cdr3_aa: CASSPSSYEQYF
j_call: TRBJ2-5; v_call: TRBV6-4; clone_size: NA; d_call: TRBD2; cdr3_nt: TGTGCCAGCAGTGACTCATTAGCGGGAGAAGAGACCCAGTACTTC; cdr3_aa: CASSDSLAGEETQYF
j_call: TRBJ1-5; v_call: TRBV24-1; clone_size: NA; d_call: TRBD1; cdr3_nt: TGTGCCACCAGTCTCTCTTCCGGACAGGGGGATCAGCCCCAGCATTTT; cdr3_aa: CATSLSSGQGDQPQHF
j_call: TRBJ2-7; v_call: TRBV6-6; clone_size: once; d_call: TRBD2; cdr3_nt: TGTGCCAGCAGTCGGACTAGGCAAGGGTCCTACGAGCAGTACTTC; cdr3_aa: CASSRTRQGSYEQYF
j_call: TRBJ2-1; v_call: TRBV18; clone_size: NA; d_call: NA; cdr3_nt: TGTGCCAGCTCACCACTGGGGACACCCTACAATGAGCAGTTCTTC; cdr3_aa: CASSPLGTPYNEQFF
j_call: TRBJ1-1; v_call: TRBV14; clone_size: NA; d_call: NA; cdr3_nt: TGTGCCAGCAGCGCTTTTGCCGACTCGACAGCTTTCTTT; cdr3_aa: CASSAFADSTAFF
j_call: TRBJ1-4; v_call: TRBV15; clone_size: NA; d_call: NA; cdr3_nt: TGTGCCACCAGCACCGCTGGGGAGGTTGAAAAACTGTTTTTT; cdr3_aa: CATSTAGEVEKLFF
j_call: TRBJ1-2; v_call: TRBV6-5; clone_size: once; d_call: TRBD1; cdr3_nt: TGTGCCAGCAGGACAACAGGGGGGTATGGCTACACCTTC; cdr3_aa: CASRTTGGYGYTF
j_call: TRBJ2-2; v_call: TRBV7-8; clone_size: NA; d_call: TRBD2; cdr3_nt: TGTGCCAGCAGCGACGGACTAGCGGGAATCGGGGAGCTGTTTTTT; cdr3_aa: CASSDGLAGIGELFF
j_call: TRBJ1-2; v_call: TRBV15; clone_size: NA; d_call: NA; cdr3_nt: TGTGCCACCAGCAGAGACCATCTAAGTACGGGCTACACCTTC; cdr3_aa: CATSRDHLSTGYTF
j_call: TRBJ1-3; v_call: TRBV4-1; clone_size: NA; d_call: TRBD1; cdr3_nt: TGCGCCAGCAGCCACAGGGGGCGGGAAAACACCATATATTTT; cdr3_aa: CASSHRGRENTIYF
j_call: TRBJ1-3; v_call: TRBV7-6; clone_size: NA; d_call: TRBD1; cdr3_nt: TGTGCCAGCAGATCCGGGACAGGACCGGCGGACACCATATATTTT; cdr3_aa: CASRSGTGPADTIYF
j_call: TRBJ2-4; v_call: TRBV4-1; clone_size: NA; d_call: NA; cdr3_nt: TGCGCCAGCAGCCAACCGGGACAATTAAAAAACATTCAGTACTTC; cdr3_aa: CASSQPGQLKNIQYF
j_call: TRBJ1-2; v_call: TRBV3-1/TRBV3-2; clone_size: few; d_call: TRBD1; cdr3_nt: TGTGCCAGCAGCCAAGGGCAGGGGGCCTATGGCTACACCTTC; cdr3_aa: CASSQGQGAYGYTF
j_call: TRBJ2-7; v_call: TRBV11-3; clone_size: NA; d_call: TRBD1; cdr3_nt: TGTGCCAGCAGCTTACAGGGGGCAAGAATCGAGCAGTACTTC; cdr3_aa: CASSLQGARIEQYF
j_call: TRBJ2-1; v_call: TRBV11-1; clone_size: NA; d_call: NA; cdr3_nt: TGTGCCAGCAGCCCCTCCAATGAGCAGTTCTTC; cdr3_aa: CASSPSNEQFF
j_call: TRBJ2-7; v_call: TRBV3-1/TRBV3-2; clone_size: NA; d_call: NA; cdr3_nt: TGTGCCAGCAGCCGCCGGGAACAGTCCTACGAGCAGTACTTC; cdr3_aa: CASSRREQSYEQYF
j_call: TRBJ2-3; v_call: TRBV5-1; clone_size: NA; d_call: NA; cdr3_nt: TGCGCCAGCAGCTTGGCCTCCGGGGGACCGAAAACGCAGTATTTT; cdr3_aa: CASSLASGGPKTQYF
j_call: TRBJ1-2; v_call: TRBV7-9; clone_size: NA; d_call: TRBD1; cdr3_nt: TGTGCCGCCCAAGGGGACAGGGATAACTATGGCTACACCTTC; cdr3_aa: CAAQGDRDNYGYTF
j_call: TRBJ2-2; v_call: TRBV9; clone_size: NA; d_call: TRBD1; cdr3_nt: TGTGCCAGCAGAGCCACAGGGGGCAGTACCGGGGAGCTGTTTTTT; cdr3_aa: CASRATGGSTGELFF
j_call: TRBJ1-1; v_call: TRBV7-9; clone_size: NA; d_call: NA; cdr3_nt: TGTGCCAGCAGCGATTACAGGGAGGGCACTGAAGCTTTCTTT; cdr3_aa: CASSDYREGTEAFF
j_call: TRBJ2-5; v_call: TRBV19; clone_size: NA; d_call: TRBD1; cdr3_nt: TGTGCCAGTAGTGACGACAGGGGGGGTCCGGAGACCCAGTACTTC; cdr3_aa: CASSDDRGGPETQYF